In this sample, the clone carrying this T cell receptor beta chain turned up once. Assay used: immunoSEQ multiplex PCR; TCRdb lists only in-frame clones, some missing. The repertoire holds about 2 million clones, with about 95% as singletons. The data were taken from a study of shared clonotypes between healthy human individuals. Germline V gene sequence: CDR1 SGHTA, CDR2 FQGNSA. CDR3 length equals 13 residues. V gave up 5 bases and J gave up 12 bases; unmatched junction bases: 9. Naive-designated CD8 cells lacked CD45RO, were positively enriched for CCR7, and omitted terminally differentiated effector memory CD45RA+ cells. Nashville, Tennessee was home to all donors, who were Caucasian adults.

The receptor was derived from a man between 18 and 35 years old in good health. Source material: naive CD8+ T cells sorted from blood. The chain is built from TRBV7-2 and TRBJ1-4, with 7 bases that match TRBD1. CDR3 DNA: TGTGCCAGCAGCCCAGGGGGGGAGGCGGAACTGTTTTTT. Translated: CASSPGGEAELFF.